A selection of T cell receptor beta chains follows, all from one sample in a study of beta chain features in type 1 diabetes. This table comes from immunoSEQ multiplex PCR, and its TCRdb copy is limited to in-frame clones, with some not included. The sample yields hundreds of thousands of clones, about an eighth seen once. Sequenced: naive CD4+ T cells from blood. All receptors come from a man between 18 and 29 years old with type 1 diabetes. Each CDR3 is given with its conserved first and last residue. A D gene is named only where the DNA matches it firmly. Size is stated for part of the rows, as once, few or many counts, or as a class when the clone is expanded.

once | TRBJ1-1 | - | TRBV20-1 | TGCAGTGCTAGGGCGTCAACTGAAGCTTTCTTT | CSARASTEAFF
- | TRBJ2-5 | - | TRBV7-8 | TGTGCCAGCAGCCCTATGAGAACAGGTTTTGAAGAGACCCAGTACTTC | CASSPMRTGFEETQYF
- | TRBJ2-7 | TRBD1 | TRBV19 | TGTGCCAGTAGTATGGAGACAGGGGTACACTACGAGCAGTACTTC | CASSMETGVHYEQYF
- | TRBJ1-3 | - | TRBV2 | TGTGCCAGCAGAGAGACAGACTCTGGAAACACCATATATTTT | CASRETDSGNTIYF
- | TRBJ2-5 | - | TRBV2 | TGTGCCAGCAGGGGGGGCGGAGAGACCCAGTACTTC | CASRGGGETQYF
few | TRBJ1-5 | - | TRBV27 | TGTGCCAGCAGTTTATATCAGGGAATAGGGGAGCCCCAGCATTTT | CASSLYQGIGEPQHF
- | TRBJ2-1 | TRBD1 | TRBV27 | TGTGCCAGCAGTTTGTATGGGACAGGGGGCAATGAGCAGTTCTTC | CASSLYGTGGNEQFF
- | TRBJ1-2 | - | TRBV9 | TGTGCCAGCAGCGTGGGGAGACCCTATGGCTACACCTTC | CASSVGRPYGYTF
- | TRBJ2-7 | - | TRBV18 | TGTGCCAGCTCCCGTATTGAGGGGTTGGCTTACGAGCAGTACTTC | CASSRIEGLAYEQYF
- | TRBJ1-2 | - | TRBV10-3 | TGTGCCATCAGTGAGTCACCGGTGGATGGCTACACCTTC | CAISESPVDGYTF
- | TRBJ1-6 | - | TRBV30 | TGTGCCTTCCTCGGGGGCGGACTCAAAAATTCACCCCTCCACTTT | CAFLGGGLKNSPLHF
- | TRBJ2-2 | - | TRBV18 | TGTGCCAGCTCACGCGGGAACAGGGCTCAGGACACCGGGGAGCTGTTTTTT | CASSRGNRAQDTGELFF
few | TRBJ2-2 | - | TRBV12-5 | TGTGCTAGTGGAAACACCGGGGAGCTGTTTTTT | CASGNTGELFF
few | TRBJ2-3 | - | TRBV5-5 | TGTGCCAGCAGCCTTGGACTAAACAAGGATACGCAGTATTTT | CASSLGLNKDTQYF
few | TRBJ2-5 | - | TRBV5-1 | TGCGCCAGCAGCGGCGAACTAGCTGCCCAGTACTTC | CASSGELAAQYF
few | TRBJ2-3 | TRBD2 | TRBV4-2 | TGTGCCAGCAGCCAATCGACCACGCGGGGGGGCTCTTTTGGCACAGATACGCAGTATTTT | CASSQSTTRGGSFGTDTQYF
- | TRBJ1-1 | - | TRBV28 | TGTGCCATCCTAGACAGGAACACTGAAGCTTTCTTT | CAILDRNTEAFF
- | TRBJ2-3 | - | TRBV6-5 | TGTGCCAGCAGTTACGATACTGGCACAGATACGCAGTATTTT | CASSYDTGTDTQYF